This TCR beta chain was profiled in a study of beta chain features in type 1 diabetes. To note about this clone: As yet, its antigen is unknown.

This CDR3 contains 14 residues. Germline V gene data show CDR1 as SNHLY and CDR2 as FYNNEI. V was cut by 5 bases and J by 1 base, with 10 bases left in between. As every portion of the isolated RNA was reverse transcribed, the sequencing read expressed TCRB transcripts. Using immunoSEQ multiplex PCR, the repertoire was profiled, and TCRdb retains in-frame clones only, with some absent. Of 600,000 to 700,000 clones listed, around 12% were seen once; the top ten hold roughly 0.11%. Findings and limits, study-wide: Patients' naive, central memory and Treg TCRB repertoires seemed closer to one another than those of healthy donors. Shorter TCRB CDR3s, moderately but significantly so, marked every one of the four CD4+ subsets in Type 1 diabetes patients.

The chain has TRBV2 and TRBJ2-3; D gene uncertain. This sequence originates from a man younger than 45 with type 1 diabetes. The sample taken for sequencing was naive CD4+ T cells from blood. CDR3: CASSLTEGTDTQYF. The CDR3 DNA is TGTGCCAGCAGTCTAACCGAGGGCACAGATACGCAGTATTTT. Complete variable domain (other parts from reference TRBV2 and TRBJ2-3): EPEVTQTPSHQVTQMGQEVILRCVPISNHLYFYWYRQILGQKVEFLVSFYNNEISEKSEIFDDQFSVERPDGSNFTLKIRSTKLEDSAMYFCASSLTEGTDTQYFGPGTRLTVL.